This TCR beta chain comes out of a study of CD8+ T cells in alopecia areata. Only one count was recorded for this clone. What it binds is not known. Sequencing relied on a cDNA template that was reverse transcribed from extracted RNA. Data came from immunoSEQ multiplex PCR; TCRdb stores just in-frame clones and leaves some out. The data contain about 140,000 clones, around 82% of them singletons. The treatment: oral pan-JAK inhibitor, 5-10 mg twice daily. From germline, CDR1 is SEHNR and CDR2 FQNEAQ (reference sequence). V was trimmed by 8 bases and J by 7 bases, leaving 20 bases between them. This CDR3 region has 14 residues. Study-wide points: Scalp samples also contribute reads from the resident alphabeta T cells found in normal skin. Many expanded lesional clones stayed in scalp and blood while on tofacitinib.

Sequences were derived from CD8+ T cells sorted from blood, sampled at week 4, from a patient treated with tofacitinib. This chain connects TRBV7-9 to TRBJ2-5, with D tentatively TRBD2 (6 bases). The sequence came from a human donor with alopecia areata. CDR3 sequence: CASAEKGTVRTQYF. CDR3 bases: TGTGCCAGCGCCGAGAAAGGGACTGTTAGGACCCAGTACTTC. Full variable domain (outside the CDR3, taken from reference TRBV7-9 and TRBJ2-5): DTGVSQNPRHKITKRGQNVTFRCDPISEHNRLYWYRQTLGQGPEFLTYFQNEAQLEKSRLLSDRFSAERPKGSFSTLEIQRTEQGDSAMYLCASAEKGTVRTQYFGPGTRLLVL.